The following is a T cell receptor (beta chain) sequence with its context. The antigen remains unidentified. These data are taken from a study of radiation and T cells in renal cell carcinoma. Points from the study as a whole: Top tumor clonotypes rose in blood 2 weeks post-radiation, then contracted. Baseline intratumoral clonotype presence is unknown without pretreatment biopsies.

Assay used: immunoSEQ multiplex PCR; TCRdb lists only in-frame clones, some missing. The sample records about 150,000 clones, 87% being singletons. The time point denotes: blood 2 weeks post-SBRT. Treatment: 15 Gy SBRT to primary tumor, nephrectomy 4 weeks later. Radiation-treated patients gave blood at baseline, week 2 and week 4. The patient's renal cell carcinoma had clear cell pathology. V was trimmed by 4 bases and J by 8 bases, leaving 14 bases between them. Germline V gene lookup returns CDR1 LNHDA and CDR2 SQIVND (reference sequence). The CDR3 is made up of 13 amino acids. The sample in question was blood, obtained from a patient whose treatment included radiotherapy and nephrectomy. V is TRBV19 and J is TRBJ1-1, with D possibly matching TRBD1 (5 bases). The TCR originated in a woman in her forties or fifties with renal cell carcinoma. The CDR3 DNA reads as TGTGCCAGTAGTAACCGACAGAGCCTAGAAGCTTTCTTT. Encoded protein: CASSNRQSLEAFF.